These T cell receptor beta chains were read from a single sample in a study of identifying expanded T cells in peripheral blood. Measured with immunoSEQ multiplex PCR; TCRdb has only the in-frame clones, and not every one. The sample consists of about 81,000 clones, less than 90% of them appearing once. Sequencing was performed on blood. These receptors originate from a person between 18 and 75 years old in good health. CDR3s include the opening cysteine and the closing phenylalanine or tryptophan. The D gene is left open where the match is weak. Size tells how often a clone was seen (once, few, many) or the class of an expanded clone, and some rows leave it out.

TRBD1,TRBJ2-4,TRBV7-9,NA,CASSPGGLAKNIQYF,TGTGCCAGCAGCCCAGGGGGTTTAGCCAAAAACATTCAGTACTTC
TRBD1,TRBJ2-5,TRBV19,NA,CASSDTGQGRETQYF,TGTGCCAGTAGCGATACGGGACAGGGGAGAGAGACCCAGTACTTC
NA,TRBJ1-2,TRBV29-1,NA,CSVERGGGYTF,TGCAGCGTTGAAAGGGGGGGTGGCTACACCTTC
TRBD1,TRBJ2-7,TRBV6-6,NA,CASSYSGQVDNEQYF,TGTGCCAGCAGTTACTCGGGACAGGTAGACAACGAGCAGTACTTC
NA,TRBJ1-1,TRBV28,NA,CASSDWGLFWNTEAFF,TGTGCCAGCAGTGACTGGGGGTTGTTTTGGAACACTGAAGCTTTCTTT
TRBD2,TRBJ2-1,TRBV4-2,NA,CASSPGTSEYNEQFF,TGTGCCAGCAGCCCCGGGACTAGCGAGTACAATGAGCAGTTCTTC
NA,TRBJ2-1,TRBV2,NA,CASMALYNEQFF,TGTGCCAGCATGGCGCTGTACAATGAGCAGTTCTTC
NA,TRBJ2-7,TRBV27,once,CASSFGRTYEQYF,TGTGCCAGCAGTTTCGGCCGGACCTACGAGCAGTACTTC
TRBD1,TRBJ1-2,TRBV28,NA,CASSSGQVYGYTF,TGTGCCAGCAGTTCGGGACAGGTATATGGCTACACCTTC
TRBD1,TRBJ1-5,TRBV6-5,NA,CASSYGRGRQPQHF,TGTGCCAGCAGTTACGGTAGGGGGCGGCAGCCCCAGCATTTT
TRBD1,TRBJ2-1,TRBV7-8,NA,CASSRRTGGSYNEQFF,TGTGCCAGCAGCCGTCGAACAGGGGGCAGTTACAATGAGCAGTTCTTC
NA,TRBJ2-2,TRBV6-4,NA,CASSEEAFRGGELFF,TGTGCCAGCAGTGAAGAAGCGTTTAGGGGCGGGGAGCTGTTTTTT
NA,TRBJ1-1,TRBV30,NA,CAWSVRQANTEAFF,TGTGCCTGGAGTGTAAGGCAGGCGAACACTGAAGCTTTCTTT
NA,TRBJ2-7,TRBV4-1,few,CASSQGDPRLAEQYF,TGCGCCAGCAGCCAGGGGGACCCCCGTCTTGCCGAGCAGTACTTC
TRBD1,TRBJ2-7,TRBV27,once,CASSRTGFYEQYF,TGTGCCAGCTCCCGGACAGGGTTCTACGAGCAGTACTTC
NA,TRBJ2-3,TRBV2,NA,CASSGETTDTQYF,TGTGCCAGCAGTGGGGAGACCACAGATACGCAGTATTTT
NA,TRBJ2-7,TRBV5-1,NA,CASSSLNEQYF,TGCGCCAGCAGCTCACTAAACGAGCAGTACTTC
TRBD2,TRBJ2-3,TRBV7-9,NA,CASSLPRRLAGVVDTQYF,TGTGCCAGCAGCTTACCTAGACGACTAGCGGGAGTAGTAGATACGCAGTATTTT
NA,TRBJ2-7,TRBV21-1,NA,CASSKGTSGKSYEQYF,TGTGCCAGCAGCAAAGGGACTAGCGGGAAATCCTACGAGCAGTACTTC
NA,TRBJ1-1,TRBV18,once,CASSIAGGTEAFF,TGTGCCAGCTCTATCGCGGGGGGAACTGAAGCTTTCTTT
TRBD1,TRBJ2-2,TRBV7-6,NA,CASSLVTSGTGDSGELFF,TGTGCCAGCAGCTTAGTAACTTCCGGGACAGGGGACTCCGGGGAGCTGTTTTTT
NA,TRBJ2-3,TRBV5-1,NA,CASSSLGATDTQYF,TGCGCCAGCAGCTCGCTAGGAGCCACAGATACGCAGTATTTT
NA,TRBJ2-1,TRBV5-3,NA,CARSVPGLNGRFF,TGTGCCAGAAGCGTACCGGGTCTAAACGGTCGGTTCTTC
NA,TRBJ2-5,TRBV27,few,CASSPAPGHSMVETQYF,TGTGCCAGCAGTCCGGCCCCGGGACATAGTATGGTGGAGACCCAGTACTTC
NA,TRBJ2-3,TRBV7-2,NA,CASSLSRPASTDTQYF,TGTGCCAGCAGCTTATCCCGACCCGCGAGCACAGATACGCAGTATTTT
NA,TRBJ1-5,TRBV2,NA,CASQGAERNQPQHF,TGTGCCAGCCAGGGAGCAGAAAGGAATCAGCCCCAGCATTTT
NA,TRBJ2-1,TRBV6-5,NA,CASRRLTGEQFF,TGTGCCAGCAGGAGACTGACGGGTGAGCAGTTCTTC
TRBD2,TRBJ2-7,TRBV5-4,NA,CASSATGLAGVEQYF,TGTGCCAGCAGCGCAACGGGACTAGCGGGAGTCGAGCAGTACTTC
NA,TRBJ2-5,TRBV7-9,NA,CASSPGSSVQETQYF,TGTGCCAGCAGCCCCGGAAGTAGCGTACAAGAGACCCAGTACTTC
NA,TRBJ2-1,TRBV19,NA,CAVRIGRPGNEQFF,TGTGCCGTTAGAATTGGTCGTCCGGGAAATGAGCAGTTCTTC
TRBD1,TRBJ2-7,TRBV2,NA,CASSAQTGGLEQYF,TGTGCCAGCAGTGCCCAGACAGGGGGCCTCGAGCAGTACTTC
NA,TRBJ1-4,TRBV28,NA,CASSSGGAGEKLFF,TGTGCCAGCAGCTCCGGGGGGGCCGGCGAAAAACTGTTTTTT
TRBD2,TRBJ2-1,TRBV6-5,NA,CASHTSGRANEQFF,TGTGCCAGCCACACTAGCGGGAGGGCGAATGAGCAGTTCTTC
NA,TRBJ2-2,TRBV7-9,NA,CASSLVGTSTGELFF,TGTGCCAGCAGCTTAGTTGGAACATCCACCGGGGAGCTGTTTTTT
NA,TRBJ1-1,TRBV7-9,NA,CASRNQGNTEAFF,TGTGCCAGCAGAAATCAAGGGAACACTGAAGCTTTCTTT
NA,TRBJ2-2,TRBV7-8,once,CASSPHQNTGELFF,TGTGCCAGCAGCCCCCACCAGAACACCGGGGAGCTGTTTTTT
TRBD2,TRBJ2-1,TRBV7-8,NA,CASSLVAGSYNEQFF,TGTGCCAGCAGCTTAGTAGCGGGCTCCTACAATGAGCAGTTCTTC
NA,TRBJ2-7,TRBV4-2,NA,CASSQDKLAPVSYEQYF,TGTGCCAGCAGCCAAGATAAGCTAGCCCCGGTCTCCTACGAGCAGTACTTC
NA,TRBJ2-5,TRBV6-1,NA,CASKFQGQETQYF,TGTGCCAGCAAGTTTCAGGGACAAGAGACCCAGTACTTC
TRBD1,TRBJ2-7,TRBV10-3,NA,CAISDMVGQGTYEQYF,TGTGCCATCAGTGACATGGTAGGACAGGGTACCTACGAGCAGTACTTC
NA,TRBJ1-2,TRBV10-3,NA,CAISELPGPSNYGYTF,TGTGCCATCAGTGAGTTGCCGGGTCCGTCTAACTATGGCTACACCTTC
NA,TRBJ2-7,TRBV7-2,NA,CASSSMTAAYEQYF,TGTGCCAGCAGCTCCATGACGGCCGCCTACGAGCAGTACTTC
NA,TRBJ2-1,TRBV7-7,NA,CASSDLGGDEQFF,TGTGCTAGCAGCGACCTAGGGGGGGATGAGCAGTTCTTC
TRBD1,TRBJ1-1,TRBV6-1,NA,CASNRGQNTEAFF,TGTGCCAGCAACAGGGGACAAAACACTGAAGCTTTCTTT
TRBD2,TRBJ2-1,TRBV10-3,NA,CAISEGTSGIYNEQFF,TGTGCCATCAGCGAGGGGACTAGCGGGATCTACAATGAGCAGTTCTTC
TRBD2,TRBJ2-5,TRBV7-2,NA,CASSSLSGSQETQYF,TGTGCCAGCAGCTCGCTTAGCGGGAGCCAAGAGACCCAGTACTTC
NA,TRBJ2-1,TRBV28,NA,CASGSPGTSGYNEQFF,TGTGCCAGCGGTTCCCCAGGGACCAGTGGCTACAATGAGCAGTTCTTC
TRBD1,TRBJ1-2,TRBV7-9,NA,CASRDTGVDSGYTF,TGTGCCAGCAGAGATACAGGGGTGGACTCTGGCTACACCTTC
NA,TRBJ1-2,TRBV13,once,CASSLIFTREQEGYTF,TGTGCCAGCAGCCTAATTTTTACCCGGGAACAAGAAGGCTACACCTTC
TRBD1,TRBJ1-1,TRBV2,NA,CASSPGQGSMNTEAFF,TGTGCCAGCAGTCCGGGACAGGGATCCATGAACACTGAAGCTTTCTTT
NA,TRBJ2-1,TRBV7-2,once,CASSGVAVSYNEQFF,TGTGCCAGCAGCGGGGTAGCGGTCTCCTACAATGAGCAGTTCTTC
NA,TRBJ1-1,TRBV7-7,NA,CASSLAEDPVGTEAFF,TGTGCTAGCAGCTTAGCCGAGGACCCAGTTGGCACTGAAGCTTTCTTT
NA,TRBJ2-5,TRBV27,NA,CASSLSSRGETQYF,TGTGCCAGCAGTTTATCCTCCCGGGGTGAGACCCAGTACTTC
NA,TRBJ2-1,TRBV5-1,NA,CASSLGYEQFF,TGCGCCAGCAGCTTAGGGTATGAGCAGTTCTTC